This T cell receptor beta chain is drawn from a study of cytomegalovirus exposure and HLA in healthy donors. Profiling relied on immunoSEQ multiplex PCR, and the TCRdb table lists in-frame clones only, not all of them. The sample holds about 170,000 clones, about 88% seen once. There are 15 residues in the CDR3. Trimming at V came to 1 base and at J to 7 bases, leaving 7 bases not matched to a gene. Per germline, CDR1 SGHVS and CDR2 FQNEAQ. Sequenced: PBMCs. The clonotype was recovered from a woman between 18 and 30 years old in good health and CMV-seronegative. The rearrangement links TRBV7-8 to TRBJ1-5; 7 bases line up with TRBD1. The CDR3 DNA is TGTGCCAGCAGCTTAGTCGTCGGAGGGGGCCAGCCCCAGCATTTT. Its translation is CASSLVVGGGQPQHF. Full variable domain (remainder filled in from reference TRBV7-8 and TRBJ1-5): GAGVSQSPRYKVAKRGQDVALRCDPISGHVSLFWYQQALGQGPEFLTYFQNEAQLDKSGLPSDRFFAERPEGSVSTLKIQRTQQEDSAVYLCASSLVVGGGQPQHFGDGTRLSIL.